This T cell receptor beta chain was retrieved from a study of Ad26.COV2.S vaccination and SARS-CoV-2 variants. Method: immunoSEQ multiplex PCR; TCRdb's copy keeps in-frame clones and lacks some. Among around 270,000 clones listed, around nine tenths were seen once. The treatment: 15 to 20 received Ad26.COV2.S at low or high dose, single or two shots; a few received placebo; per-sample allocation not given. Each sample was drawn 63 days after the first injection (of vaccine or placebo). The ends lost 0 bases at V and 1 base at J; junction bases unmatched: 9. This CDR3 is built from 20 residues. Germline V gene lookup returns CDR1 LGHDT and CDR2 YNNKEL (reference sequence).

The sequencing here drew on peripheral blood, taken in a trial of Ad26.COV2.S vaccine versus placebo. The chain couples TRBV3-1 (or the pseudogene TRBV3-2) to TRBJ2-3, with 14 bases identical to TRBD2. This clonotype was sampled from a person aged 18-60 years who received the Ad26.COV2.S COVID-19 vaccine or a placebo. The CDR3 loop reads CASSQERTSGGFRGTDTQYF. Written as DNA, the CDR3 is TGTGCCAGCAGCCAAGAAAGGACTAGCGGGGGGTTTAGGGGCACAGATACGCAGTATTTT.